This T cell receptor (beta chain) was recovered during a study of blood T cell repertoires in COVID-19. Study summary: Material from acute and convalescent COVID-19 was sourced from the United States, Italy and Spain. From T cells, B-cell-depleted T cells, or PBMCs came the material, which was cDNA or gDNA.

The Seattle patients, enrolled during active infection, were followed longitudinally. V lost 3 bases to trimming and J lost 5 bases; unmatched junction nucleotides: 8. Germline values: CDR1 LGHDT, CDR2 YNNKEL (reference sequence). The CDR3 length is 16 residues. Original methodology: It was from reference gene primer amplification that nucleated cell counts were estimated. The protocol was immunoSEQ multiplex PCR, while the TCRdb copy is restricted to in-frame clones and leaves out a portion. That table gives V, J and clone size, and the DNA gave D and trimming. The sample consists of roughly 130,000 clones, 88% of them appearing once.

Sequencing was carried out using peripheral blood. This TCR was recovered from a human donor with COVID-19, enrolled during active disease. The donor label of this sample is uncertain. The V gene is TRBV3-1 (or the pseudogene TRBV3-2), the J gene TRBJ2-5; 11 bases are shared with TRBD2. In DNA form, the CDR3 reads TGTGCCAGCAGCCACTTGACTAGCGGGATAGCTGAGACCCAGTACTTC. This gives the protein CASSHLTSGIAETQYF.